A selection of T cell receptor beta chains follows, all from one sample in a study of T cell responses to AZD1222 COVID-19 vaccine. Using immunoSEQ multiplex PCR, the repertoire was profiled, and TCRdb retains in-frame clones only, with some absent. The sample consists of about 150,000 clones, approximately 88% of them appearing once. The source was peripheral blood, collected 28 days after the second AZD1222 dose. Receptors originate from an adult who received the AZD1222 COVID-19 vaccine. The CDR3 runs from the conserved cysteine through the conserved F or W. Fields, in order: clone size, CDR3 length, J gene, V gene, D gene, CDR3 protein, CDR3 DNA. D genes are given only for firm matches. Expanded clones are given a class, and other clones once, few, many or no size at all.

abundance: .; len: 13; j_gene: TRBJ1-4; v_gene: TRBV10-3; d_gene: .; CDR3aa: CAISDSRNEKLFF; CDR3nt: TGTGCCATCAGTGACAGTCGTAATGAAAAACTGTTTTTT
abundance: .; len: 15; j_gene: TRBJ1-1; v_gene: TRBV7-8; d_gene: .; CDR3aa: CASSPYNRFSTEAFF; CDR3nt: TGTGCCAGCAGCCCCTACAACCGGTTTAGCACTGAAGCTTTCTTT
abundance: .; len: 14; j_gene: TRBJ2-5; v_gene: TRBV2; d_gene: TRBD2; CDR3aa: CASTASGAQETQYF; CDR3nt: TGTGCCAGCACGGCTAGCGGGGCACAAGAGACCCAGTACTTC
abundance: .; len: 15; j_gene: TRBJ2-3; v_gene: TRBV7-6; d_gene: .; CDR3aa: CASSLTDISTDTQYF; CDR3nt: TGTGCCAGCAGCTTGACTGACATAAGCACAGATACGCAGTATTTT
abundance: .; len: 15; j_gene: TRBJ1-1; v_gene: TRBV6-5; d_gene: TRBD1; CDR3aa: CASRGVQGADTEAFF; CDR3nt: TGTGCCAGCAGGGGAGTACAGGGGGCCGACACTGAAGCTTTCTTT
abundance: once; len: 12; j_gene: TRBJ1-2; v_gene: TRBV6-5; d_gene: .; CDR3aa: CASSSSVYGYTF; CDR3nt: .
abundance: .; len: 14; j_gene: TRBJ1-2; v_gene: TRBV6-1; d_gene: .; CDR3aa: CASSLGGSVYGYTF; CDR3nt: TGTGCCAGCTCCTTAGGGGGGTCGGTGTATGGCTACACCTTC
abundance: .; len: 17; j_gene: TRBJ1-6; v_gene: TRBV9; d_gene: TRBD1; CDR3aa: CASSPGHPDRGISPLHF; CDR3nt: TGTGCCAGCAGCCCGGGACATCCGGACAGGGGAATTTCACCCCTCCACTTT
abundance: .; len: 15; j_gene: TRBJ2-5; v_gene: TRBV19; d_gene: TRBD2; CDR3aa: CASSIRGDYSETQYF; CDR3nt: TGTGCCAGTAGTATACGGGGGGACTACTCGGAGACCCAGTACTTC
abundance: .; len: 15; j_gene: TRBJ1-1; v_gene: TRBV30; d_gene: TRBD1; CDR3aa: CAWRLPGTGGTEAFF; CDR3nt: TGTGCCTGGAGGCTCCCCGGGACAGGAGGCACTGAAGCTTTCTTT
abundance: .; len: 16; j_gene: TRBJ2-5; v_gene: TRBV12-5; d_gene: .; CDR3aa: CASGLDGGLPGETQYF; CDR3nt: TGTGCTAGTGGTCTAGACGGGGGGCTCCCGGGGGAGACCCAGTACTTC
abundance: .; len: 13; j_gene: TRBJ2-2; v_gene: TRBV7-2; d_gene: .; CDR3aa: CASSSTSTGELFF; CDR3nt: TGTGCCAGCAGCTCAACTAGCACCGGGGAGCTGTTTTTT
abundance: .; len: 15; j_gene: TRBJ2-5; v_gene: TRBV9; d_gene: TRBD2; CDR3aa: CASSGLAGGQETQYF; CDR3nt: TGTGCCAGCAGCGGACTAGCGGGGGGGCAAGAGACCCAGTACTTC
abundance: .; len: 13; j_gene: TRBJ1-1; v_gene: TRBV19; d_gene: .; CDR3aa: CASSIAENTEAFF; CDR3nt: TGTGCCAGTAGTATAGCAGAAAACACTGAAGCTTTCTTT
abundance: once; len: 13; j_gene: TRBJ2-7; v_gene: TRBV11-2; d_gene: TRBD2; CDR3aa: CASRRGSSYEQYF; CDR3nt: TGTGCCAGCAGGCGCGGGAGCTCCTACGAGCAGTACTTC
abundance: .; len: 16; j_gene: TRBJ2-2; v_gene: TRBV9; d_gene: TRBD2; CDR3aa: CASSVGTSITSGELFF; CDR3nt: TGTGCCAGCAGCGTCGGGACTAGCATAACGTCCGGGGAGCTGTTTTTT
abundance: .; len: 11; j_gene: TRBJ1-4; v_gene: TRBV5-1; d_gene: .; CDR3aa: CASSSGEKLFF; CDR3nt: TGCGCCAGCAGCTCGGGAGAAAAACTGTTTTTT
abundance: few; len: 15; j_gene: TRBJ2-7; v_gene: TRBV4-1; d_gene: .; CDR3aa: CASSQGQWADYEQYF; CDR3nt: TGCGCCAGCAGCCAAGGACAGTGGGCCGACTACGAGCAGTACTTC
abundance: once; len: 12; j_gene: TRBJ1-5; v_gene: TRBV10-3; d_gene: .; CDR3aa: CAIKGRNQPQHF; CDR3nt: TGTGCCATCAAAGGACGGAATCAGCCCCAGCATTTT
abundance: .; len: 14; j_gene: TRBJ2-1; v_gene: TRBV7-4; d_gene: TRBD1; CDR3aa: CASSSPGQLNEQFF; CDR3nt: TGTGCCAGCAGCTCCCCGGGACAGTTGAATGAGCAGTTCTTC
abundance: .; len: 15; j_gene: TRBJ2-3; v_gene: TRBV20-1; d_gene: TRBD2; CDR3aa: CSASGRGGSADTQYF; CDR3nt: TGCAGTGCTAGTGGGCGGGGGGGCTCCGCAGATACGCAGTATTTT
abundance: .; len: 14; j_gene: TRBJ2-1; v_gene: TRBV4-3; d_gene: .; CDR3aa: CASSQDSGHNEQFF; CDR3nt: TGCGCCAGCAGCCAAGATTCCGGCCACAATGAGCAGTTCTTC
abundance: .; len: 14; j_gene: TRBJ1-3; v_gene: TRBV5-6; d_gene: .; CDR3aa: CASSKQGSGNTIYF; CDR3nt: TGTGCCAGCAGCAAACAGGGATCTGGAAACACCATATATTTT
abundance: .; len: 13; j_gene: TRBJ1-2; v_gene: TRBV2; d_gene: TRBD1; CDR3aa: CASSGRTGYGYTF; CDR3nt: TGTGCCAGCAGCGGTCGGACAGGGTACGGCTACACCTTC
abundance: .; len: 15; j_gene: TRBJ1-2; v_gene: TRBV3-1/TRBV3-2; d_gene: .; CDR3aa: CASSQDFAEIYGYTF; CDR3nt: TGTGCCAGCAGCCAAGATTTCGCAGAAATCTATGGCTACACCTTC
abundance: once; len: 14; j_gene: TRBJ1-1; v_gene: TRBV5-1; d_gene: .; CDR3aa: CASSPGSLNTEAFF; CDR3nt: TGCGCCAGCAGCCCCGGGAGCTTGAACACTGAAGCTTTCTTT
abundance: .; len: 15; j_gene: TRBJ1-6; v_gene: TRBV9; d_gene: .; CDR3aa: CASSPGRTYNSPLHF; CDR3nt: TGTGCCAGCAGCCCCGGGAGGACCTATAATTCACCCCTCCACTTT
abundance: .; len: 17; j_gene: TRBJ2-6; v_gene: TRBV7-9; d_gene: .; CDR3aa: CASSSYRPSSGANVLTF; CDR3nt: TGTGCCAGCAGCTCCTACAGACCCTCCTCTGGGGCCAACGTCCTGACTTTC
abundance: .; len: 15; j_gene: TRBJ2-7; v_gene: TRBV15; d_gene: .; CDR3aa: CATSRAPAGTYEQYF; CDR3nt: TGTGCCACCAGCAGAGCTCCAGCTGGGACCTACGAGCAGTACTTC
abundance: .; len: 13; j_gene: TRBJ2-5; v_gene: TRBV18; d_gene: TRBD1; CDR3aa: CASSPGTAETQYF; CDR3nt: TGTGCCAGCTCACCTGGGACAGCGGAGACCCAGTACTTC
abundance: .; len: 15; j_gene: TRBJ2-5; v_gene: TRBV11-2; d_gene: .; CDR3aa: CASSLVSAARETQYF; CDR3nt: TGTGCCAGCAGCTTAGTATCCGCGGCGCGGGAGACCCAGTACTTC
abundance: .; len: 13; j_gene: TRBJ1-2; v_gene: TRBV6-2/TRBV6-3; d_gene: .; CDR3aa: CASSWGASYGYTF; CDR3nt: TGTGCCAGCAGTTGGGGGGCCTCCTATGGCTACACCTTC
abundance: few; len: 15; j_gene: TRBJ1-5; v_gene: TRBV14; d_gene: .; CDR3aa: CASSQDRRVYQPQHF; CDR3nt: TGTGCCAGCAGCCAAGACCGGAGGGTTTATCAGCCCCAGCATTTT
abundance: .; len: 15; j_gene: TRBJ1-1; v_gene: TRBV11-2; d_gene: TRBD1; CDR3aa: CASSVQGAWGTEAFF; CDR3nt: TGTGCCAGCAGCGTCCAGGGGGCTTGGGGCACTGAAGCTTTCTTT
abundance: many; len: 15; j_gene: TRBJ1-2; v_gene: TRBV4-2; d_gene: .; CDR3aa: CASSQVSPGTVSYTF; CDR3nt: TGTGCCAGCAGCCAAGTAAGCCCGGGTACGGTTAGCTACACCTTC
abundance: .; len: 15; j_gene: TRBJ2-4; v_gene: TRBV19; d_gene: .; CDR3aa: CASSIDLGPKNIQYF; CDR3nt: TGTGCCAGTAGTATAGATTTGGGACCCAAAAACATTCAGTACTTC
abundance: .; len: 13; j_gene: TRBJ2-7; v_gene: TRBV11-2; d_gene: .; CDR3aa: CASSLYGQGEQYF; CDR3nt: TGTGCCAGCAGCTTATATGGCCAGGGCGAGCAGTACTTC
abundance: .; len: 14; j_gene: TRBJ1-2; v_gene: TRBV19; d_gene: .; CDR3aa: CATRTRDPNYGYTF; CDR3nt: TGTGCCACTAGAACCCGGGACCCTAACTATGGCTACACCTTC
abundance: .; len: 12; j_gene: TRBJ1-5; v_gene: TRBV5-6; d_gene: .; CDR3aa: CASSLGNQPQHF; CDR3nt: TGTGCCAGCAGCTTGGGCAATCAGCCCCAGCATTTT
abundance: .; len: 12; j_gene: TRBJ2-7; v_gene: TRBV18; d_gene: TRBD2; CDR3aa: CASSAGGYEQYF; CDR3nt: TGTGCCAGCTCAGCGGGGGGTTACGAGCAGTACTTC
abundance: .; len: 14; j_gene: TRBJ2-3; v_gene: TRBV18; d_gene: TRBD1; CDR3aa: CASSPNTGGDTQYF; CDR3nt: TGTGCCAGCTCACCCAACACAGGGGGAGATACGCAGTATTTT
abundance: once; len: 12; j_gene: TRBJ2-4; v_gene: TRBV12-5; d_gene: .; CDR3aa: CASGLSGNIQYF; CDR3nt: TGTGCTAGTGGTTTGTCAGGAAATATTCAGTACTTC
abundance: .; len: 15; j_gene: TRBJ1-1; v_gene: TRBV6-5; d_gene: .; CDR3aa: CASSLLRRHDTEAFF; CDR3nt: TGTGCCAGCAGTCTACTCAGGCGGCACGACACTGAAGCTTTCTTT
abundance: .; len: 14; j_gene: TRBJ2-7; v_gene: TRBV5-1; d_gene: .; CDR3aa: CASSAISITSEQYF; CDR3nt: TGCGCCAGCAGCGCGATTTCCATTACCTCCGAGCAGTACTTC
abundance: few; len: 14; j_gene: TRBJ1-1; v_gene: TRBV29-1; d_gene: .; CDR3aa: CSVGPVVSAKGAFF; CDR3nt: TGCAGCGTCGGACCCGTGGTGAGTGCGAAAGGGGCTTTCTTT
abundance: .; len: 12; j_gene: TRBJ2-2; v_gene: TRBV18; d_gene: .; CDR3aa: CASSTGIGELFF; CDR3nt: TGTGCCAGCTCGACGGGGATCGGGGAGCTGTTTTTT
abundance: once; len: 13; j_gene: TRBJ1-1; v_gene: TRBV12-5; d_gene: .; CDR3aa: CASGLFMGTEAFF; CDR3nt: TGTGCTAGTGGTTTGTTCATGGGCACTGAAGCTTTCTTT
abundance: .; len: 13; j_gene: TRBJ2-5; v_gene: TRBV15; d_gene: .; CDR3aa: CATSRDPIRAQYF; CDR3nt: TGTGCCACCAGCAGAGATCCGATTCGAGCCCAGTACTTC
abundance: .; len: 16; j_gene: TRBJ1-1; v_gene: TRBV3-1/TRBV3-2; d_gene: .; CDR3aa: CASSQDSPGLGTEAFF; CDR3nt: TGTGCCAGCAGCCAAGATTCCCCAGGGTTAGGCACTGAAGCTTTCTTT
abundance: .; len: 16; j_gene: TRBJ2-1; v_gene: TRBV19; d_gene: TRBD2; CDR3aa: CASSILRGAGDNEQFF; CDR3nt: TGTGCCAGTAGTATTTTGCGCGGCGCGGGGGACAATGAGCAGTTCTTC
abundance: .; len: 13; j_gene: TRBJ2-5; v_gene: TRBV13; d_gene: .; CDR3aa: CASSLEGWETQYF; CDR3nt: TGTGCCAGCAGCTTAGAAGGGTGGGAGACCCAGTACTTC
abundance: .; len: 15; j_gene: TRBJ2-1; v_gene: TRBV7-9; d_gene: TRBD2; CDR3aa: CASSFTSGDFAEQFF; CDR3nt: TGTGCCAGCAGCTTCACTAGCGGGGACTTCGCAGAGCAGTTCTTC
abundance: .; len: 12; j_gene: TRBJ1-2; v_gene: TRBV30; d_gene: .; CDR3aa: CAWTYGGHGYTF; CDR3nt: TGTGCCTGGACGTACGGGGGACATGGCTACACCTTC
abundance: .; len: 18; j_gene: TRBJ2-4; v_gene: TRBV4-2; d_gene: TRBD2; CDR3aa: CASSQDWESGGAVHIQYF; CDR3nt: TGTGCCAGCAGCCAAGATTGGGAGAGCGGGGGGGCAGTACACATTCAGTACTTC
abundance: .; len: 16; j_gene: TRBJ2-1; v_gene: TRBV4-3; d_gene: TRBD2; CDR3aa: CASSQGGLRGSNEQFF; CDR3nt: TGCGCCAGCAGCCAAGGCGGCTTGCGGGGGTCGAATGAGCAGTTCTTC
abundance: once; len: 15; j_gene: TRBJ2-2; v_gene: TRBV7-8; d_gene: .; CDR3aa: CASSWGTVNTGELFF; CDR3nt: TGTGCCAGCAGCTGGGGGACTGTTAACACCGGGGAGCTGTTTTTT